Included here is one T cell receptor (beta chain) sequence, with context. No antigen is known for it. The sample belongs to a study of PD-1 blockade in classical Hodgkin lymphoma. Broader study findings: Reasons behind the repertoire differences stay unclear, perhaps disease activity or earlier therapy.

Exposure to brentuximab vedotin varied, and each patient had relapsed following autologous stem cell transplantation. Profiled with immunoSEQ multiplex PCR; TCRdb holds only in-frame clones, not every one. This table has about 100,000 clones, around 89% appearing once. This TCR was sampled from a human donor with classical Hodgkin lymphoma. The source was peripheral blood mononuclear cells (PBMCs), collected before the second cycle of nivolumab.

The CDR3 region is CASSSTGTYGYTF. For the CDR3, the DNA is TGTGCCAGCAGTTCGACAGGGACCTATGGCTACACCTTC. J is TRBJ1-2 and V is TRBV27; 7 bases line up with TRBD1. Germline CDR1 MNHEY, CDR2 SMNVEV (reference sequence). The CDR3 is 13 residues long. V lost 4 bases, J lost 4 bases, and 3 bases stayed unmatched.